This T cell receptor (beta chain) was retrieved from a study of blood T cell repertoires in COVID-19. Repertoires were generated with immunoSEQ multiplex PCR, while TCRdb's copy carries only in-frame clones and drops some. The sample lists 95,000 to 150,000 clones, roughly 89% occurring once. The CDR3 extends over 12 amino acids. Between the trimmed V and J ends, which lost 7 bases and 0 bases, there was a span of 8 bases. Germline lookup yields CDR1 SGDLS and CDR2 YYNGEE. The sequenced sample was peripheral blood. This clonotype was sampled from a man aged 35-49 years with acute or convalescent COVID-19. The V gene is TRBV9, the J gene TRBJ2-7; D is possibly TRBD2 (6 bases). This CDR3 is CASGRGSYEQYF. For the CDR3, the DNA is TGTGCCAGCGGGCGGGGCTCCTACGAGCAGTACTTC.